This entry lists 11 T cell receptor beta chains sequenced from one sample in a study of CD8 T cells in Susac syndrome. When the RNA was reverse transcribed, random hexamers were used with an input of 0.5 to 1 ug. From the immunoSEQ multiplex PCR reads, TCRdb called clonotypes with MiXCR, one entry per CDR3 protein. In the table there are about 130,000 distinct CDR3 sequences, about 93% of which are singletons. The sample comprised CD8+ T cells from PBMCs. These receptors came from a human donor with multiple sclerosis.

This clonotype has a handful of counts. The V call is TRBV5-1, the J call TRBJ1-1; D remains unclear. V was cut by 0 bases and J by 4 bases, with 19 bases left in between. Germline CDR1 reads SGHRS; CDR2 reads YFSETQ. This CDR3 has 17 amino acids. This CDR3 reads CASSLVRFEGMGTEAFF. CDR3 nucleotide sequence: TGCGCCAGCAGCTTGGTACGGTTTGAGGGCATGGGCACTGAAGCTTTCTTT.

This chain joins TRBV11-1 and TRBJ2-5; D uncertain. V was trimmed by 3 bases and J by 1 base, leaving 12 bases between them. Germline CDR1 reads SGHAT; CDR2 reads FQDESV (reference sequence). This CDR3 contains 15 residues. The CDR3 DNA is TGTGCCAGCAGCTTCCTGGGAAGCTTCCAAGAGACCCAGTACTTC. It codes for CASSFLGSFQETQYF.

V usage is TRBV19 and J usage is TRBJ1-1; TRBD1 might be the D (6 bases). The ends were cut back, 7 bases at V and 7 bases at J, with 16 bases in the middle. CDR1 and CDR2 from the germline V gene are LNHDA and SQIVND (reference sequence). This CDR3 contains 13 residues. DNA for the CDR3: TGTGCCAGTACAACTTACGGACAGTATGAAGCTTTCTTT. Protein sequence: CASTTYGQYEAFF. The entire variable domain, with the rest obtained from reference TRBV19 and TRBJ1-1, is as follows: DGGITQSPKYLFRKEGQNVTLSCEQNLNHDAMYWYRQDPGQGLRLIYYSQIVNDFQKGDIAEGYSVSREKKESFPLTVTSAQKNPTAFYLCASTTYGQYEAFFGQGTRLTVV.

The J gene is TRBJ2-7, the V gene TRBV27; perhaps TRBD1 as D (6 bases). The CDR3 sequence is 14 residues long. V was trimmed by 4 bases and J by 1 base, leaving 11 bases between them. Germline CDR1 is MNHEY and CDR2 is SMNVEV (reference sequence). Here the CDR3 DNA reads TGTGCCAGCAGTTGGACAGCGTCTTCCTACGAGCAGTACTTC. Its protein product is CASSWTASSYEQYF.

CDR3: CASSMGTAHEQYF. In DNA form, the CDR3 reads TGTGCCAGTAGTATGGGAACTGCACACGAGCAGTACTTC. This rearrangement joins TRBV19 to TRBJ2-7; no reliable D call. The length of the CDR3 is 13 residues. Looked up from germline, CDR1 is LNHDA and CDR2 is SQIVND (reference sequence). Trimming stripped 3 bases from V and 5 bases from J, with 11 bases between.

The chain has TRBV3-1 and TRBJ1-2; D possibly corresponds to TRBD1 (5 bases). The V gene lost 2 bases and the J gene lost 0 bases, with 13 bases spanning the gap. Germline CDR1 reads LGHDT; CDR2 reads YNNKEL (reference sequence). CDR3 size: 16 residues. The CDR3 nucleotides are TGTGCCAGCAGCCAAATTCCAGGGATCACTAACTATGGCTACACCTTC. This translates into CASSQIPGITNYGYTF.

The V call is TRBV5-5, the J call TRBJ1-1, with D unclear. CDR3 size: 13 residues. Germline values: CDR1 SGHKS, CDR2 YYEKEE (reference sequence). V gave up 0 bases and J gave up 1 base, with 4 bases separating them. CDR3 sequence (DNA): TGTGCCAGCAGCTTGGGCAAGAACACTGAAGCTTTCTTT. Translating gives CASSLGKNTEAFF. Complete variable domain (other parts from reference TRBV5-5 and TRBJ1-1): DAGVTQSPTHLIKTRGQQVTLRCSPISGHKSVSWYQQVLGQGPQFIFQYYEKEERGRGNFPDRFSARQFPNYSSELNVNALLLGDSALYLCASSLGKNTEAFFGQGTRLTVV.

The chain carries TRBV9 and TRBJ2-1; D is unresolved. This CDR3 contains 13 residues. V lost 6 bases and J lost 7, with 14 bases in between. Germline values: CDR1 SGDLS, CDR2 YYNGEE. The CDR3 loop reads CASTTGLWNEQFF. In nucleotides, the CDR3 is TGTGCCAGCACCACGGGCCTCTGGAATGAGCAGTTCTTC. Supplemented by reference TRBV9 and TRBJ2-1, the full variable domain reads DSGVTQTPKHLITATGQRVTLRCSPRSGDLSVYWYQQSLDQGLQFLIQYYNGEERAKGNILERFSAQQFPDLHSELNLSSLELGDSALYFCASTTGLWNEQFFGPGTRLTVL.

The V call is TRBV9, the J call TRBJ2-3; 11 bases align to TRBD2. The germline CDR1 and CDR2 sequences are SGDLS and YYNGEE. V gave up 4 bases and J gave up 4 bases; unmatched junction bases: 5. This CDR3 is built from 15 residues. The chain's CDR3 is CASSTTSGSPDTQYF. CDR3 in DNA: TGTGCCAGCAGCACAACTAGCGGGAGCCCAGATACGCAGTATTTT.

V and J are TRBV20-1 and TRBJ2-3; TRBD2 agrees at 9 bases. V dropped 3 bases and J dropped 4; count of bases not matched to a gene: 8. Germline values: CDR1 DFQATT, CDR2 SNEGSKA (reference sequence). CDR3 length: 15 amino acids. CDR3 nucleotides: TGCAGTGCTAGGTCAAGGACTAGCGCCCCAGATACGCAGTATTTT. Amino acid sequence: CSARSRTSAPDTQYF.

The V and J genes are TRBV3-1 and TRBJ2-2; no definite D call. Trimming shortened V by 6 bases and J by 4 bases, and 6 bases separated the two germline ends. Germline V gene sequence: CDR1 LGHDT, CDR2 YNNKEL (reference sequence). CDR3 length: 12 amino acids. The CDR3 sequence is CASSLPTGELFF. CDR3 coding DNA: TGTGCCAGCAGTCTTCCCACCGGGGAGCTGTTTTTT.